This TCR beta chain appears in the sequencing data of a study of cytomegalovirus exposure and HLA in healthy donors. Across the study: Some 200 million T cells yielded about 120 million unique TCR beta sequences, as an earlier analysis found.

Germline V gene data show CDR1 as MGHRA and CDR2 as YSYEKL. The junction had 6 bases not matched to a gene; V was cut back by 3 bases and J by 1 base. The CDR3 sequence is 16 residues long. Amplification used 60 Vbeta primers and 13 Jbeta primers. Assay used: immunoSEQ multiplex PCR; TCRdb lists only in-frame clones, some missing. The sample consists of approximately 160,000 clones, approximately 67% of them appearing once. The sequencing input was PBMCs. The sequence came from a young woman in good health and CMV-seropositive. J is TRBJ1-1 and V is TRBV4-1; 9 bases map to TRBD1. The CDR3 bases are TGCGCCAGCAGCCACACAGGGGGCAGGGGGAACACTGAAGCTTTCTTT. The encoded protein is CASSHTGGRGNTEAFF.